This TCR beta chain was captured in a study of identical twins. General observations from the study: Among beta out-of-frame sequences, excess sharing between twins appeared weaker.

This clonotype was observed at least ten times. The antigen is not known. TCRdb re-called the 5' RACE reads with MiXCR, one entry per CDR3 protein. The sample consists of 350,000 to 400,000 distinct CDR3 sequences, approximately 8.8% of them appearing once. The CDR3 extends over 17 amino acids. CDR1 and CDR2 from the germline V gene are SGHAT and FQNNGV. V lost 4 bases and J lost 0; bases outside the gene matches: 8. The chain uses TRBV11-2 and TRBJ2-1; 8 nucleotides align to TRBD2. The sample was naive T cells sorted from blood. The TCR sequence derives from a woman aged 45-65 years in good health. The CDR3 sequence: CASSYGRGGRSYNEQFF. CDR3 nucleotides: TGTGCCAGCAGCTACGGTCGGGGGGGCCGCTCCTACAATGAGCAGTTCTTC.